The 27 T cell receptor beta chains below all came from one sample that was sequenced in a study of OX40 agonist ivuxolimab in advanced cancers. Clones were sequenced by immunoSEQ multiplex PCR, and TCRdb holds only the in-frame ones, with some missing. The repertoire has 65,000 to 70,000 clones, roughly 80% of them found once; the top ten carry 1.6%. Sequenced here: CD4+ or CD8+ T cells sorted from blood, sampled in a trial of the OX40 agonist ivuxolimab. The source of these receptors is an adult with an advanced solid tumor such as melanoma, head and neck, liver or kidney cancer.

The gene calls are TRBV5-1 and TRBJ2-3; D is perhaps TRBD2 (7 bases). V dropped 6 bases and J dropped 2 bases, with 16 bases sitting between them. Germline-derived CDR1 and CDR2 are SGHRS and YFSETQ. The CDR3 spans 15 residues. CDR3 coding DNA: TGCGCCAGCACTCCCCGGGGGGCTCCCACAGATACGCAGTATTTT. Translated, it gives CASTPRGAPTDTQYF.

This clone came up a few times. The chain couples TRBV5-1 to TRBJ1-3; D is unclear. The CDR3 totals 12 residues. V was trimmed by 2 bases and J by 8 bases, leaving 8 bases between them. CDR1 is SGHRS and CDR2 is YFSETQ in the germline V gene. This chain's CDR3 is CASSFSGDTIYF. The CDR3 DNA is TGCGCCAGCAGCTTTTCGGGCGACACCATATATTTT.

The chain is built from TRBV14 and TRBJ2-7, with 11 positions matching TRBD1. Per the germline V gene, CDR1 is SGHDN and CDR2 is FVKESK. The CDR3 totals 18 residues. V lost 4 bases to trimming and J lost 4 bases; unmatched junction nucleotides: 15. Here the CDR3 DNA reads TGTGCCAGCAGCCCTCTAAGGACAGGGGGCCTCGCGAGTTACGAGCAGTACTTC. As protein: CASSPLRTGGLASYEQYF.

The J gene is TRBJ2-1, the V gene TRBV15, with a tentative D call TRBD1 (5 bases). This CDR3 region has 14 residues. The germline V and J ends were trimmed by 0 bases and 8 bases, with 11 bases remaining between them. Germline V gene sequence: CDR1 LNHNV, CDR2 YYDKDF (reference sequence). The CDR3 DNA sequence: TGTGCCACCAGCAGAGATCGTGCGACAGATGAGCAGTTCTTC. It yields the protein CATSRDRATDEQFF.

The V gene is TRBV18, the J gene TRBJ2-3; TRBD1 aligns across 9 bases. There are 15 residues in the CDR3. The ends lost 3 bases at V and 5 bases at J; junction bases unmatched: 6. In germline, CDR1 is KGHSH, CDR2 LQKENI. CDR3 coding DNA: TGTGCCAGCTCACCTCCGACAGGGGGGAAAGATACGCAGTATTTT. This sequence encodes CASSPPTGGKDTQYF.

This clone showed up just once. CDR3 DNA: TGTGCCAGCAGCTTCGCAGGGTTAGGAAGGACTGAAGCTTTCTTT. It translates to CASSFAGLGRTEAFF. The rearrangement links TRBV7-9 to TRBJ1-1; D perhaps matches TRBD1 (5 bases). Trimming took off 3 bases at V and 5 bases at J, with 16 bases between the two ends. The CDR3 contains 15 residues. Germline CDR1 and CDR2: SEHNR and FQNEAQ (reference sequence).

This clone has only one observation. The gene calls are TRBV14 and TRBJ2-5; the D gene is possibly TRBD2 (6 bases). Germline values: CDR1 SGHDN, CDR2 FVKESK. This CDR3 region has 15 residues. With 1 base removed from V and 7 bases from J, the gap between germline ends came to 16 bases. This CDR3 is CASSQVRTGGGTQYF. CDR3 DNA: TGTGCCAGCAGCCAAGTCCGGACCGGGGGTGGGACCCAGTACTTC.

This clone appeared a single time. The chain uses TRBV6-1 and TRBJ1-3; D is unclear. The germline CDR1 and CDR2 sequences are MNHNS and SASEGT. V gave up 4 bases and J gave up 0 bases, with 7 bases separating them. The length of the CDR3 is 14 residues. CDR3 in amino acids: CASSGVLSGNTIYF. DNA of the CDR3: TGTGCCAGCAGTGGCGTTCTCTCTGGAAACACCATATATTTT.

This clone was found a few times. The chain links TRBV6-1 to TRBJ2-3, with TRBD2 matching 8 bases. Germline V CDR1 and CDR2: MNHNS, SASEGT. The CDR3 covers 14 residues. Trimming at V came to 4 bases and at J to 0 bases, leaving 0 bases not matched to a gene. In nucleotides, the CDR3 is TGTGCCAGCAGTGTAGCGGGGAGCACAGATACGCAGTATTTT. Residues: CASSVAGSTDTQYF.

This chain links TRBV5-1 with TRBJ2-5; 11 bases align to TRBD2. This CDR3 comprises 16 residues. Germline V gene sequence: CDR1 SGHRS, CDR2 YFSETQ. V dropped 2 bases and J dropped 5; count of bases not matched to a gene: 8. For the CDR3, the DNA is TGCGCCAGCAGCTTAAGGCCTAGCGGGGGGCTGGAGACCCAGTACTTC. Translating gives CASSLRPSGGLETQYF.

V is TRBV11-2 and J is TRBJ1-1, with a weak D call TRBD1 (5 bases). In germline, CDR1 is SGHAT, CDR2 FQNNGV. Trimming left V 0 bases short and J 6 bases short, with 8 bases between. This CDR3 spans 13 amino acids. CDR3 region: CASSLDREAEAFF. The DNA for the CDR3 is TGTGCCAGCAGCTTAGACAGGGAAGCTGAAGCTTTCTTT.

This sequence joins TRBV5-4 and TRBJ2-7; tentatively, D is TRBD1 (6 bases). Germline CDR1 reads SGHNT; CDR2 reads YYREEE (reference sequence). V dropped 1 base and J dropped 3 bases, with 17 bases sitting between them. The CDR3 extends over 16 amino acids. CDR3 region: CASSLSGAYDDYEQYF. The CDR3, as DNA: TGTGCCAGCAGCTTGTCAGGGGCCTACGACGACTACGAGCAGTACTTC.

The chain links TRBV6-6 to TRBJ2-7; D perhaps matches TRBD2 (6 bases). The germline gives CDR1 MNHNY, CDR2 SVGAGI (reference sequence). The CDR3 spans 12 residues. V lost 5 bases and J 4 bases, leaving 9 bases between the germline ends. CDR3 nucleotide sequence: TGTGCCAGCAGTAAACTAGCTTACGAGCAGTACTTC. It translates to CASSKLAYEQYF.

The chain couples TRBV5-4 to TRBJ2-3; D might be TRBD1 (6 bases). The CDR3 contains 15 residues. Germline loops: CDR1 SGHNT, CDR2 YYREEE (reference sequence). Deletions cut 0 bases from V and 0 bases from J, with 8 bases between. The CDR3 region is CASSLGTDSTDTQYF. CDR3 in DNA: TGTGCCAGCAGCTTGGGGACAGACAGCACAGATACGCAGTATTTT.

This clone has a handful of counts. This chain joins TRBV5-1 and TRBJ1-1, with TRBD1 matching over 7 bases. Looked up from germline, CDR1 is SGHRS and CDR2 is YFSETQ. The V and J ends lost 5 bases and 0 bases, in that order; junction bases with no gene match: 4. The CDR3 length is 14 residues. CDR3 coding DNA: TGCGCCAGCAGTAACAGGGGTGTGAACACTGAAGCTTTCTTT. It encodes CASSNRGVNTEAFF.

The rearrangement joins TRBV30 to TRBJ1-6, with 10 positions matching TRBD1. The CDR3 runs to 15 residues. The germline V gene encodes CDR1 GTSNPN and CDR2 SVGIG (reference sequence). V lost 1 base and J lost 6; bases outside the gene matches: 3. CDR3 residues: CAWSGGQGLNSPLHF. CDR3 bases: TGTGCCTGGAGTGGGGGACAGGGGCTTAATTCACCCCTCCACTTT.

The genes are TRBV19 and TRBJ2-7, with D possibly called TRBD1 or TRBD2 (5 bases each). Germline CDR1 reads LNHDA; CDR2 reads SQIVND (reference sequence). The CDR3 totals 15 residues. The V and J ends lost 3 bases and 2 bases respectively, with 14 bases between them. Here the CDR3 reads CASSILRDGAYEQYF. CDR3 DNA: TGTGCCAGTAGTATCCTCAGGGACGGAGCCTACGAGCAGTACTTC.

The chain uses TRBV30 and TRBJ2-7, with D perhaps TRBD1 or TRBD2 (5 bases each). The CDR3 spans 14 residues. The germline gives CDR1 GTSNPN, CDR2 SVGIG (reference sequence). The V and J ends lost 3 bases and 6 bases respectively, with 18 bases between them. The CDR3 DNA sequence: TGTGCCTGGAGCTCAGGGAGACGTCACTCCGAGCAGTACTTC. Its protein is CAWSSGRRHSEQYF.

The chain is built from TRBV6-5 and TRBJ2-1, with no clear D. Trimming pared 6 bases from V and 2 bases from J, leaving 11 bases between. CDR3 length: 14 amino acids. The germline gives CDR1 MNHEY, CDR2 SVGAGI. The CDR3 nucleotides read TGTGCCAGCAGGCCGACCGTAGCCTACAATGAGCAGTTCTTC. It encodes CASRPTVAYNEQFF.

The chain couples TRBV5-4 to TRBJ2-1; a possible D gene is TRBD2 (6 bases). The CDR3 has 16 amino acids. Trimming left V 0 bases short and J 4 bases short, with 14 bases between. CDR1 and CDR2 from the germline V gene are SGHNT and YYREEE (reference sequence). The CDR3 loop is CASSLGGGTTYNEQFF. For the CDR3, the DNA is TGTGCCAGCAGCTTGGGTGGAGGGACCACGTACAATGAGCAGTTCTTC.

This chain joins TRBV6-6 and TRBJ1-1, with D possibly being TRBD1 (6 bases). The CDR3 runs 12 residues. V was cut by 6 bases and J by 11 bases, with 16 bases left in between. The germline V gene has CDR1 MNHNY and CDR2 SVGAGI (reference sequence). Here the CDR3 DNA reads TGTGCCAGCAGCCTAGCTCAGGGGACGGCTTTCTTT. Translation: CASSLAQGTAFF.

The chain uses TRBV4-2 and TRBJ2-1, with a possible D match to TRBD2 (6 bases). Trimming took off 3 bases at V and 5 bases at J, with 17 bases between the two ends. CDR1 is LGHNA, CDR2 YNFKEQ, per germline. This CDR3 comprises 16 residues. CDR3 coding DNA: TGTGCCAGCAGCCACCAGAATAGAGGAGGGAACAATGAGCAGTTCTTC. Translated: CASSHQNRGGNNEQFF.

The gene calls are TRBV13 and TRBJ2-1; 10 positions match TRBD2. This CDR3 is 18 amino acids long. Germline CDR1 PRHDT, CDR2 FYEKMQ (reference sequence). V shed 0 bases and J 0 bases; nucleotides not matched to a gene: 5. DNA for the CDR3: TGTGCCAGCAGCTTAGGCTTTCTAGCGGGAGTCTCCTACAATGAGCAGTTCTTC. Translation: CASSLGFLAGVSYNEQFF.

This rearrangement joins TRBV6-5 to TRBJ2-7, with a possible D match to TRBD1 (5 bases). Deletions cut 8 bases from V and 8 bases from J, with 19 bases between. In germline, CDR1 is MNHEY, CDR2 SVGAGI. The length of the CDR3 is 13 residues. CDR3 residues: CASSPRGSLQQYF. The CDR3 DNA follows: TGTGCCAGCTCCCCTAGGGGCAGCCTCCAGCAGTACTTC.

The gene calls are TRBV20-1 and TRBJ1-1; D not resolved. Germline CDR1 is DFQATT and CDR2 is SNEGSKA (reference sequence). The CDR3 has 11 amino acids. CDR3 nucleotides: TGCAGCCCTATGGGAAACACTGAAGCTTTCTTT. Amino acid sequence: CSPMGNTEAFF.

The V call is TRBV15, the J call TRBJ2-3; D possibly uses TRBD1 or TRBD2 (6 bases each). V dropped 0 bases and J dropped 10 bases, with 20 bases sitting between them. Germline lookup yields CDR1 LNHNV and CDR2 YYDKDF (reference sequence). The CDR3 loop spans 16 amino acids. This CDR3 is CATSREGGMARDPQYF. CDR3 in DNA: TGTGCCACCAGCAGAGAAGGGGGGATGGCCCGCGATCCGCAGTATTTT.

The chain employs TRBV7-9 and TRBJ2-1, with 12 bases aligning to TRBD2. After removal of 4 bases from V and 0 bases from J, the junction contained 10 bases not matched to a gene. There are 19 residues in the CDR3. Germline loops: CDR1 SEHNR, CDR2 FQNEAQ (reference sequence). The CDR3 here is CASSSPTSGGQSSYNEQFF. CDR3 in DNA: TGTGCCAGCAGCTCCCCAACTAGCGGGGGGCAGAGCTCCTACAATGAGCAGTTCTTC.